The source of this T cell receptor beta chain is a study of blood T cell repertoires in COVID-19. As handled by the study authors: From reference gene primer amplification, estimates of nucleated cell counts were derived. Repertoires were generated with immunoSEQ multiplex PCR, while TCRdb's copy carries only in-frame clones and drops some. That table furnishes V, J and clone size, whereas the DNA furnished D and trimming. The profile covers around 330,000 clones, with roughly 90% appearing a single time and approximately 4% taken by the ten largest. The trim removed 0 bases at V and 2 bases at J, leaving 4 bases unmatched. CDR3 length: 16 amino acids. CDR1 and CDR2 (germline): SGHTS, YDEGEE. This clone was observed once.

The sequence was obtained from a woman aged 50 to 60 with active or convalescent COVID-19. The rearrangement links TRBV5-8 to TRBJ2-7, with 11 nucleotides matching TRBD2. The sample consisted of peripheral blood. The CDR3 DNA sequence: TGTGCCAGCAGCTTGGGACTAGCGGGACCGCCCTACGAGCAGTACTTC. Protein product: CASSLGLAGPPYEQYF.